The rows below give T cell receptor beta chains drawn from one sample of a study of shared clonotypes between healthy human individuals. Clones were sequenced by immunoSEQ multiplex PCR, and TCRdb holds only the in-frame ones, with some missing. Of roughly 1,600,000 clones in the sample, 98% were seen once. The sequencing sample was made of naive CD4+ T cells sorted from blood. All receptors derive from a man aged 25-45 years in good health. The CDR3 runs from the conserved cysteine through the conserved F or W. A D gene is named only where the DNA matches it firmly. Clone size appears in some rows only: once, few, many, or a class for an expanded clone.

CDR3	DNA	D	J	V	size
CASSLAAGNQETQYF	TGCGCCAGCAGCTTGGCGGCAGGGAACCAAGAGACCCAGTACTTC	-	TRBJ2-5	TRBV5-1	-
CAYLPGQGAPNTEAFF	TGTGCCTACCTCCCGGGACAGGGGGCCCCGAACACTGAAGCTTTCTTT	TRBD1	TRBJ1-1	TRBV30	-
CAISNALRGNYGYTF	TGTGCCATCAGCAATGCCCTGCGAGGGAACTATGGCTACACCTTC	-	TRBJ1-2	TRBV10-3	-
CASSQAIPIDRVVGNEQFF	TGCGCCAGCAGCCAAGCCATTCCCATAGACAGGGTTGTCGGTAATGAGCAGTTCTTC	TRBD1	TRBJ2-1	TRBV4-1	-
CASRPDGTLRRGYEQFF	TGTGCCAGCAGACCCGACGGGACTCTCAGACGTGGGTATGAGCAGTTCTTC	-	TRBJ2-1	TRBV28	-
CASGPQFGGKYEQYF	TGTGCCAGCGGTCCTCAGTTTGGCGGGAAGTACGAGCAGTACTTC	-	TRBJ2-7	TRBV9	-
CASSSETDTQYF	TGCGCCAGCAGCTCGGAGACAGATACGCAGTATTTT	-	TRBJ2-3	TRBV5-1	once
CASSKGLGESEQFF	TGTGCCAGTAGTAAGGGACTAGGGGAGAGTGAGCAGTTCTTC	TRBD2	TRBJ2-1	TRBV19	-
CASHLPGRLDTQYF	TGTGCCAGCCATCTACCGGGGAGATTGGATACGCAGTATTTT	-	TRBJ2-3	TRBV28	-
CASSLNHPNGVTDTQYF	TGCGCCAGCAGCTTGAACCACCCTAACGGGGTCACAGATACGCAGTATTTT	-	TRBJ2-3	TRBV5-1	-
CASSQSHEQFF	TGCGCCAGCAGCCAATCGCATGAGCAGTTCTTC	-	TRBJ2-1	TRBV4-1	-
CASSRPPGHEQYF	TGTGCCAGCAGCCGCCCCCCGGGGCACGAGCAGTACTTC	-	TRBJ2-7	TRBV27	-
CASSRYEQYF	TGTGCCAGCAGTCGATACGAGCAGTACTTC	-	TRBJ2-7	TRBV28	-
CASSRTGDEQYF	TGTGCCAGCAGCCGTACAGGGGACGAGCAGTACTTC	TRBD1	TRBJ2-7	TRBV7-9	-
CASSGGTALTMATPDYGYTF	TGTGCCAGCAGCGGCGGGACTGCCCTAACTATGGCTACACCGGACTATGGCTACACCTTC	-	TRBJ1-2	TRBV9	-
CAISESGGQTYEQYF	TGTGCCATCAGTGAATCGGGGGGGCAGACCTACGAGCAGTACTTC	TRBD2	TRBJ2-7	TRBV10-3	-
CASSPGQGWDTQYF	TGTGCCAGCAGTCCGGGACAGGGATGGGATACGCAGTATTTT	TRBD1	TRBJ2-3	TRBV6-1	-
CASRPVMEQRSEAFF	TGTGCCAGCAGGCCCGTCATGGAACAGCGGAGTGAAGCTTTCTTT	-	TRBJ1-1	TRBV28	-
CARSSTRGGNYGYTF	TGTGCCAGAAGCTCGACCCGAGGAGGGAACTATGGCTACACCTTC	-	TRBJ1-2	TRBV7-5	-
CASSTRTDTQYF	TGTGCCAGCTCTACGAGGACAGATACGCAGTATTTT	-	TRBJ2-3	TRBV18	-
CATSRAGGLDSYEQYF	TGTGCCACCAGCAGAGCTGGGGGGCTAGACTCCTACGAGCAGTACTTC	-	TRBJ2-7	TRBV15	-
CSVVGPSNEKLFF	TGCAGCGTTGTAGGTCCATCTAATGAAAAACTGTTTTTT	-	TRBJ1-4	TRBV29-1	-
CASSPLGGAPYNEQFF	TGTGCCAGCTCCCCTCTTGGGGGGGCTCCCTACAATGAGCAGTTCTTC	-	TRBJ2-1	TRBV18	-
CASSLEGEGNIQYF	TGCGCCAGCAGCTTGGAGGGGGAGGGGAACATTCAGTACTTC	-	TRBJ2-4	TRBV5-1	-
CASIPSGAGTPDLGAFF	TGTGCCAGCATTCCTTCTGGGGCCGGGACACCGGATTTGGGCGCTTTCTTT	-	TRBJ1-1	TRBV5-5	-
CASSPGQVYEQYF	TGCGCCAGCAGCCCGGGACAGGTGTACGAGCAGTACTTC	TRBD1	TRBJ2-7	TRBV5-1	-
CASGGTDYTGELFF	TGTGCCAGTGGCGGGACGGACTATACCGGGGAGCTGTTTTTT	-	TRBJ2-2	TRBV2	-
CASSPGGLAGVGNEQFF	TGTGCCAGCAGCCCGGGGGGACTAGCGGGAGTCGGTAATGAGCAGTTCTTC	TRBD2	TRBJ2-1	TRBV5-4	-
CASSKGQGNWFF	TGCGCCAGCAGCAAGGGACAGGGAAATTGGTTCTTC	TRBD1	TRBJ2-1	TRBV5-1	-
CASTFASGDEQYF	TGTGCCAGCACCTTTGCTAGCGGGGACGAGCAGTACTTC	TRBD2	TRBJ2-7	TRBV28	-
CASSSWAGVYEQYF	TGTGCCAGCAGCTCGTGGGCGGGAGTCTACGAGCAGTACTTC	TRBD2	TRBJ2-7	TRBV6-5	-
CASSLGGVARNHQETQYF	TGTGCCAGCAGCTTGGGTGGGGTAGCTCGCAACCACCAAGAGACCCAGTACTTC	-	TRBJ2-5	TRBV5-6	-
CASSVGGGPYEQYF	TGTGCCAGCAGCGTAGGCGGCGGTCCCTACGAGCAGTACTTC	-	TRBJ2-7	TRBV9	-
CASSPITALANYGYTF	TGTGCCAGCTCGCCTATTACAGCGTTAGCTAACTATGGCTACACCTTC	-	TRBJ1-2	TRBV18	-
CASSRLSTEKLFF	TGTGCCAGCAGCCGTCTTTCGACTGAAAAACTGTTTTTT	-	TRBJ1-4	TRBV27	-